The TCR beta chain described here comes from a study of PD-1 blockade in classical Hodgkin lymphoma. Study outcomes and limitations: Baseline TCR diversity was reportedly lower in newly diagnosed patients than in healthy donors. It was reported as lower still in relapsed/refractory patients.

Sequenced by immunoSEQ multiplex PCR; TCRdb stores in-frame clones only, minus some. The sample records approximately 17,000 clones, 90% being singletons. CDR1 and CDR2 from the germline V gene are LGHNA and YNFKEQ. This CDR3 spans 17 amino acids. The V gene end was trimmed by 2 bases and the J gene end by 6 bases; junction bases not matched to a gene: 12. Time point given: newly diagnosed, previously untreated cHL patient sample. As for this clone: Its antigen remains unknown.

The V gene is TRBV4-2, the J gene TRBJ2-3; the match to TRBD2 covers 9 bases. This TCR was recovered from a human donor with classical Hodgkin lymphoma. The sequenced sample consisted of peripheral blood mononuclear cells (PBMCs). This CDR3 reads CASSQSRRAGGADTQYF. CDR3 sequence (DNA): TGTGCCAGCAGCCAATCTCGGAGGGCGGGAGGGGCCGATACGCAGTATTTT.